Presented here are 24 T cell receptor beta chains from one specimen sequenced in a study of early T cells in non-severe SARS-CoV-2 infection. Using its own MiXCR run on the 5' RACE reads, TCRdb lists one record per CDR3 protein. The sample records some 98,000 distinct CDR3 sequences, about 10% being singletons. The sample consisted of whole blood. The receptors were sampled from an adult who was a healthcare worker with PCR-confirmed SARS-CoV-2 infection or an uninfected control (not recorded which).

This clonotype was counted a few times. The chain combines TRBV6-5 with TRBJ1-4; the match to TRBD1 covers 7 bases. The CDR3 has 15 residues. Unmatched junction bases numbered 0, after V lost 2 bases and J lost 0 bases. Germline V CDR1 and CDR2: MNHEY, SVGAGI. CDR3 in DNA: TGTGCCAGCAGTTACGGGACAGCAACTAATGAAAAACTGTTTTTT. Its protein product is CASSYGTATNEKLFF.

The V and J genes are TRBV2 and TRBJ1-2; D not resolved. V lost 5 bases and J 7 bases, leaving 11 bases between the germline ends. The V gene's germline CDR1 is SNHLY and CDR2 FYNNEI. This CDR3 is 12 amino acids long. CDR3 sequence: CASSKGFAGYTF. The CDR3 nucleotides are TGTGCCAGCAGTAAGGGATTTGCTGGCTACACCTTC.

The chain recombines TRBV20-1 with TRBJ1-1, with D perhaps matching TRBD1 (5 bases). This CDR3 region has 14 residues. CDR1 DFQATT and CDR2 SNEGSKA come from the germline V gene (reference sequence). Trimming stripped 1 base from V and 2 bases from J, with 11 bases between. The CDR3 loop is CSARGGIANTEAFF. DNA of the CDR3: TGCAGTGCTAGAGGGGGGATTGCAAACACTGAAGCTTTCTTT.

This clonotype was observed at least ten times. The chain links TRBV19 to TRBJ1-2; D remains unclear. Germline CDR1 is LNHDA and CDR2 is SQIVND (reference sequence). V was pared by 3 bases and J by 4 bases, with 12 bases between. The CDR3 spans 14 residues. The CDR3 coding sequence is TGTGCCAGTAGTATCCGGGGTTGGGGCTATGGCTACACCTTC. Its translation: CASSIRGWGYGYTF.

In its sample, this clonotype was seen many times. V gene TRBV7-9 combines with J gene TRBJ2-2; 7 nucleotides line up with TRBD1. Germline CDR1 reads SEHNR; CDR2 reads FQNEAQ (reference sequence). This CDR3 comprises 15 residues. V shed 5 bases and J 0 bases; nucleotides not matched to a gene: 3. Here the CDR3 DNA reads TGTGCCAGCAGCCCGGGGACAGCGAACACCGGGGAGCTGTTTTTT. Its protein is CASSPGTANTGELFF.

This clonotype has just a few counts. The J gene is TRBJ2-4, the V gene TRBV7-3; TRBD1 is a possible D gene (5 bases). CDR1 is SGHTA, CDR2 FQGTGA, per germline. The CDR3 contains 15 residues. The V end was cut by 2 bases, the J end by 5 bases, with 13 bases between. This CDR3 is CASSLFPGLENIQYF. In DNA, the CDR3 is TGTGCCAGCAGCTTATTTCCAGGGTTGGAAAACATTCAGTACTTC.

The chain links TRBV27 to TRBJ2-7, with 7 positions matching TRBD2. Trimming removed 2 bases from V and 4 bases from J; junction bases left unmatched: 5. The germline V gene has CDR1 MNHEY and CDR2 SMNVEV (reference sequence). The CDR3 is 14 amino acids. The CDR3 DNA reads as TGTGCCAGCAGTTTACGGGGAGGGAGGTACGAGCAGTACTTC. Amino acid sequence: CASSLRGGRYEQYF.

This clonotype was recorded at least ten times. The chain links TRBV20-1 to TRBJ1-6; 9 bases are shared with TRBD1. Germline CDR1 reads DFQATT; CDR2 reads SNEGSKA (reference sequence). The CDR3 has 19 amino acids. Losses at the gene ends were 6 bases for V and 0 bases for J; bases not matched to a gene: 15. The CDR3, as DNA: TGCAGTGCCCCGTCGGGGACAGGGATACCGAGCTCCTATAATTCACCCCTCCACTTT. Protein product: CSAPSGTGIPSSYNSPLHF.

This chain connects TRBV24-1 to TRBJ2-5; D possibly corresponds to TRBD2 (6 bases). The V gene's germline CDR1 is KGHDR and CDR2 SFDVKD. This CDR3 is built from 14 residues. V lost 3 bases and J 2 bases, leaving 9 bases between the germline ends. The CDR3 DNA follows: TGTGCCACCAGTGATCGGAGGGAGCAAGAGACCCAGTACTTC. Protein product: CATSDRREQETQYF.

V gene TRBV12-3 or TRBV12-4 combines with J gene TRBJ2-1, with 14 bases lining up with TRBD2. J was trimmed by 0 bases and V by 6 bases; bases with no gene match: 4. CDR3 length: 17 amino acids. The CDR3 sequence is CASRGLAGDNSYNEQFF. The CDR3 DNA reads as TGTGCCAGCAGGGGACTAGCGGGAGACAACTCCTACAATGAGCAGTTCTTC.

This clonotype was seen repeatedly, ten times or more. DNA for the CDR3: TGTGCCAGCAGTCCCCTGGTTCGGGACGAGCAGTACTTC. This encodes CASSPLVRDEQYF. This sequence joins TRBV27 and TRBJ2-7; D gene unclear. V gave up 5 bases and J gave up 5 bases, with 13 bases separating them. Germline values: CDR1 MNHEY, CDR2 SMNVEV (reference sequence). The CDR3 has 13 amino acids.

This clonotype has only a few counts. V usage is TRBV11-2 and J usage is TRBJ2-3, with unresolved D. CDR3 size: 16 residues. Germline loops: CDR1 SGHAT, CDR2 FQNNGV. Trimming pared 1 base from V and 1 base from J, leaving 12 bases between. The CDR3: CASSLGRLHGTDTQYF. The CDR3 DNA sequence: TGTGCCAGCAGCTTAGGGCGGCTCCATGGCACAGATACGCAGTATTTT.

This clonotype was counted many times. The chain links TRBV7-3 to TRBJ2-6; D is undetermined. V lost 4 bases, J lost 2 bases, and 9 bases lay in between. Germline loops: CDR1 SGHTA, CDR2 FQGTGA. This CDR3 contains 15 residues. The CDR3 coding sequence is TGTGCCAGCAGCTCCAATCCAGCTGGGGCCAACGTCCTGACTTTC. Amino acid sequence: CASSSNPAGANVLTF.

This chain uses TRBV20-1 with TRBJ2-7; D call uncertain. CDR1 is DFQATT and CDR2 is SNEGSKA in the germline V gene (reference sequence). V lost 1 base, J lost 0 bases, and 7 bases lay in between. The CDR3 is 13 amino acids. The chain's CDR3 is CSARVPASYEQYF. DNA for the CDR3: TGCAGTGCTAGAGTCCCGGCCTCCTACGAGCAGTACTTC.

This clonotype was counted ten times or more. The rearrangement uses TRBV10-2 and TRBJ1-5, with no clear D. CDR1 is WSHSY, CDR2 SAAADI, per germline. CDR3 size: 13 residues. V dropped 7 bases and J dropped 1 base, with 8 bases sitting between them. CDR3 amino acids: CASTFQSNQPQHF. The CDR3 nucleotides are TGCGCCAGCACCTTCCAGAGCAATCAGCCCCAGCATTTT.

This clonotype was detected ten times or more. The rearrangement joins TRBV2 to TRBJ1-1; D possibly corresponds to TRBD1 (6 bases). Trimming removed 3 bases from V and 1 base from J, with 6 bases in between. Germline CDR1 and CDR2: SNHLY and FYNNEI. The CDR3 has 13 amino acids. The CDR3 region is CASSEGANTEAFF. The CDR3 region has the DNA TGTGCCAGCAGTGAGGGGGCGAACACTGAAGCTTTCTTT.

V is TRBV28 and J is TRBJ2-1; 7 positions agree with TRBD1. Unmatched junction bases numbered 4, after V lost 3 bases and J lost 8 bases. CDR3 size: 13 residues. CDR1 is MDHEN and CDR2 is SYDVKM in the germline V gene. Written as DNA, the CDR3 is TGTGCCAGCAGTTTTACAGGGGTCGATGAGCAGTTCTTC. Its protein is CASSFTGVDEQFF.

This clonotype was found many times. The rearrangement links TRBV12-3 or TRBV12-4 to TRBJ1-5; TRBD1 is a possible D gene (5 bases). CDR3 length: 17 amino acids. V was shortened by 6 bases and J by 0 bases, with 18 bases between the two germline ends. The CDR3 region has the DNA TGTGCCAGCAGCTACGCAGCCCCTGGGGGTAGCAATCAGCCCCAGCATTTT. Amino acids: CASSYAAPGGSNQPQHF.

This clonotype has only a few counts. This rearrangement joins TRBV20-1 to TRBJ2-1; 9 bases align to TRBD2. The CDR3 totals 14 residues. Germline values: CDR1 DFQATT, CDR2 SNEGSKA (reference sequence). The V segment lost 6 bases and the J segment 5 bases; nucleotides outside the gene matches: 8. The CDR3, as DNA: TGCAGTGCACTGGTAGTAGCGGGGGACAATGAGCAGTTCTTC. Translating gives CSALVVAGDNEQFF.

J is TRBJ2-1 and V is TRBV5-5; 11 positions match TRBD1. Germline values: CDR1 SGHKS, CDR2 YYEKEE (reference sequence). J gave up 4 bases and V 3 bases, and 3 bases lay outside the gene matches. The CDR3 totals 15 residues. CDR3 loop: CASSYGQGAYNEQFF. The CDR3, as DNA: TGTGCCAGCAGCTATGGACAGGGGGCTTACAATGAGCAGTTCTTC.

This clonotype was picked up a small number of times. This chain joins TRBV4-2 and TRBJ2-7; 7 nucleotides align to TRBD1. Looked up from germline, CDR1 is LGHNA and CDR2 is YNFKEQ. The CDR3 is 13 amino acids. Losses at the gene ends were 3 bases for V and 3 bases for J; bases not matched to a gene: 2. CDR3 sequence: CASSQRQGYEQYF. CDR3 coding DNA: TGTGCCAGCAGCCAGCGACAGGGCTACGAGCAGTACTTC.

There are many counts of this clonotype. The chain recombines TRBV12-3 or TRBV12-4 with TRBJ2-7; 9 bases are shared with TRBD1. This CDR3 contains 13 residues. The ends lost 6 bases at V and 8 bases at J; junction bases unmatched: 8. The CDR3 coding sequence is TGTGCCAGCAGAACCGGGACAGGGTTACAGCAGTACTTC. This translates into CASRTGTGLQQYF.

This clonotype came up a few times. The rearrangement joins TRBV20-1 to TRBJ1-3; D not resolved. This CDR3 has 12 amino acids. From germline, CDR1 is DFQATT and CDR2 SNEGSKA (reference sequence). V was clipped by 7 bases and J by 4 bases, with 11 bases between them. CDR3 coding DNA: TGCAGTGTTCCAGAGATCGGAAACACCATATATTTT. This gives the protein CSVPEIGNTIYF.

The sample holds many counts of this clonotype. V is TRBV6-1 and J is TRBJ2-1; TRBD2 might be the D (7 bases). In germline, CDR1 is MNHNS, CDR2 SASEGT. V was clipped by 6 bases and J by 10 bases, with 16 bases between them. This CDR3 comprises 13 residues. The CDR3 is CASRVGGAREQFF. The DNA for the CDR3 is TGTGCCAGCAGAGTAGGGGGGGCGCGGGAGCAGTTCTTC.